This T cell receptor (beta chain) was found in a study of cytomegalovirus exposure and HLA in healthy donors. Study-level information: In a later analysis, the 110 or so validation repertoires were reported to have used the same platform as the approximately 700 first-cohort repertoires.

This clone has just one count. Its specificity is not known. Study-level findings and limits: The classifier, whose performance was assessed in both the original and validation cohorts, reportedly diagnosed cytomegalovirus status with high specificity and sensitivity.

The data were produced by immunoSEQ multiplex PCR, yet TCRdb's version contains in-frame clones alone and is incomplete. The sample contains around 300,000 clones, roughly 90% of which appear only once. The TCR originated in a woman aged 18-30 years in good health and CMV-seronegative. The sequenced material came from PBMCs.

The CDR3 sequence is CASSPTGTGNHNEQFF. CDR3 sequence (DNA): TGTGCCAGCAGCCCTACCGGGACAGGGAACCACAATGAGCAGTTCTTC. This rearrangement joins TRBV9 to TRBJ2-1, with 9 bases identical to TRBD1. V trimming: 4 bases; J trimming: 5 bases; junction bases outside the gene matches: 10. Germline V gives CDR1 SGDLS, CDR2 YYNGEE. This CDR3 is 16 amino acids long. Combining the CDR3 with reference TRBV9 and TRBJ2-1 gives the whole variable domain DSGVTQTPKHLITATGQRVTLRCSPRSGDLSVYWYQQSLDQGLQFLIQYYNGEERAKGNILERFSAQQFPDLHSELNLSSLELGDSALYFCASSPTGTGNHNEQFFGPGTRLTVL.